This T cell receptor beta chain came from a study of blood T cell repertoires in COVID-19. For the study at large: COVID-19 samples from acute and convalescent phases originated in the United States, Italy and Spain.

Trimming at V came to 3 bases and at J to 3 bases, leaving 12 bases not matched to a gene. The CDR3 length is 17 residues. CDR1 and CDR2 (germline): SGHRS, YFSETQ. Source study methods: Amplification of reference gene primers provided the estimated nucleated cell counts. Sequenced by immunoSEQ multiplex PCR; TCRdb stores in-frame clones only, minus some. D and trimming were read from the DNA, whereas the V and J calls and clone size are those reported in that table. The table lists about 100,000 clones, 70% to 90% of them singletons. Sequenced input: peripheral blood. This receptor was identified in a man over 45 with active or convalescent COVID-19. V gene TRBV5-1 combines with J gene TRBJ2-7; TRBD1 aligns across 10 bases. This chain's CDR3 is CASSSQPLGQGSYEQYF. The CDR3 bases are TGCGCCAGCAGCTCCCAACCTCTGGGACAGGGGAGCTACGAGCAGTACTTC.